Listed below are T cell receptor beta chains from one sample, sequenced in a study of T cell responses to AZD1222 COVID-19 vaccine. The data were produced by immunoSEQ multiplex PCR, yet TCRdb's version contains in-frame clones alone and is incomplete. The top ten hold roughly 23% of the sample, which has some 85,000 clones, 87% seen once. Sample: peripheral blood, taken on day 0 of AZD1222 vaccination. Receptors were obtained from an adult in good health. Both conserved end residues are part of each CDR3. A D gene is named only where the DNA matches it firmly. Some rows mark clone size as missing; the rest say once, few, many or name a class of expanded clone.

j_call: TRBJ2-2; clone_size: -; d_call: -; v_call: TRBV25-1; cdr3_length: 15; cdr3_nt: TGTGCCAGCACCCCTAGCGCCATGGGTACCGGGGAGCTGTTTTTT; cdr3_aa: CASTPSAMGTGELFF
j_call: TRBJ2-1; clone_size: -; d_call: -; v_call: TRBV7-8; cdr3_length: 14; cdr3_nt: TGTGCCAGCAGCTTGTTAGCGGAAAACAATGAGCAGTTCTTC; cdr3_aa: CASSLLAENNEQFF
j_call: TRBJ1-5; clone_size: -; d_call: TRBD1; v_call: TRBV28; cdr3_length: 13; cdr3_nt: TGTGCCAGCAGTTTGGGGACAGTCCAGCCCCAGCATTTT; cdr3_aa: CASSLGTVQPQHF
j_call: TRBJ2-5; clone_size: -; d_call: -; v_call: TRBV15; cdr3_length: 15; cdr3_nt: TGTGCCACCAGCAGAGATCGGGCAGGCCAGGAGACCCAGTACTTC; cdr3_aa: CATSRDRAGQETQYF
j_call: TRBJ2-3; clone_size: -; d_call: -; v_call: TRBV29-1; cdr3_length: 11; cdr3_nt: TGCACCGACAGGTCCACAGATACGCAGTATTTT; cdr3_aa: CTDRSTDTQYF
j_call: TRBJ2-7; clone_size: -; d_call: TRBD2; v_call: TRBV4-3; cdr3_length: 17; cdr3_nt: TGCGCCAGCAGCCAAAGCCTTGCGGGAGTGTTTTCCTACGAGCAGTACTTC; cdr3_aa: CASSQSLAGVFSYEQYF
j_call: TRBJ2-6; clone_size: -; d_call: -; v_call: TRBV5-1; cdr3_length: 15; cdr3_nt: TGCGCCAGCAGCTCCACAGGACTAGGGGCCAACGTCCTGACTTTC; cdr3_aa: CASSSTGLGANVLTF
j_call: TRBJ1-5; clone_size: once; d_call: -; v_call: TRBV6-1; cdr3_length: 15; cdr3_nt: TGTGCCAGCAGTGAAGTAACGGGGGGCCATCAGCCCCAGCATTTT; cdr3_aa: CASSEVTGGHQPQHF
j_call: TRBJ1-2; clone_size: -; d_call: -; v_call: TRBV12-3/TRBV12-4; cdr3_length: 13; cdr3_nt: TGTGCCAGCAGTTGGGGAGGGGCCTATGGCTACACCTTC; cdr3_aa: CASSWGGAYGYTF
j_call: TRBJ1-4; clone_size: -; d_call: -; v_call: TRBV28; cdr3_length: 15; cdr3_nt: TGTGCCAGCAGTTTCCCCTCTGCAACTAATGAAAAACTGTTTTTT; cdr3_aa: CASSFPSATNEKLFF
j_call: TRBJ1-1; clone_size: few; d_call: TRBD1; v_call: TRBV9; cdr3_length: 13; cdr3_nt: TGTGCCAGCAGTAACGACAGGGTAACTGAAGCTTTCTTT; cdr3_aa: CASSNDRVTEAFF
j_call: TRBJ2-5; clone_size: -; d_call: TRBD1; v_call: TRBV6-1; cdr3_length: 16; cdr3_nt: TGTGCCAGCAGTGAAGCTACGGGACAGGCTCAAGAGACCCAGTACTTC; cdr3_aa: CASSEATGQAQETQYF
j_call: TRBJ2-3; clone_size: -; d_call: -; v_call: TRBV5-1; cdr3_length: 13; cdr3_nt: TGCGCCAGCAGTAGTGGGGGGTCAGATACGCAGTATTTT; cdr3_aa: CASSSGGSDTQYF
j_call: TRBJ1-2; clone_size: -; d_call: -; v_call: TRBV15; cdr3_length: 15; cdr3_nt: TGTGCCACCAGCAGAGAACCCCAATCAGGGAATGGCTACACCTTC; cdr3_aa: CATSREPQSGNGYTF
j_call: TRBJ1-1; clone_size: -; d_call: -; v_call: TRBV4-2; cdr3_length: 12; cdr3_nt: TGTGCCAGCGGAAGGGAGAACACTGAAGCTTTCTTT; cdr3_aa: CASGRENTEAFF
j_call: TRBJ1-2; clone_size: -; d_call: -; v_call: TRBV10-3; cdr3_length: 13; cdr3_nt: TGTGCCATCAGGGGGACGGAAAACTATGGCTACACCTTC; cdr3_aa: CAIRGTENYGYTF
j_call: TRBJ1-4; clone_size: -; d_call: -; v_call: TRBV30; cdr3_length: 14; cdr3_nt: TGTGCCTGGGCATGGGACCCCTCCGGTGAAAAACTGTTTTTT; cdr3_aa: CAWAWDPSGEKLFF
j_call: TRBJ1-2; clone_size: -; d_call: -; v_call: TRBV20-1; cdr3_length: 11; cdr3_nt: TGCAGTGCTAGAGAAGGGGTTTACCACACCTTC; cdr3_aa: CSAREGVYHTF
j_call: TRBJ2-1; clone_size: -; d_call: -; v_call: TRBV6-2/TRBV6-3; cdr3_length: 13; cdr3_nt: TGTGCCAGCAGTTACCCCCGACCCAATGAGCAGTTCTTC; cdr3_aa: CASSYPRPNEQFF
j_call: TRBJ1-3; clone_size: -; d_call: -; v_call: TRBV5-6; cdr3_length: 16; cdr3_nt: TGTGCCAGCAGCTTGTTCCTGGAAGGGACTGGAAACACCATATATTTT; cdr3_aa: CASSLFLEGTGNTIYF